This T cell receptor beta chain stems from a study of blood T cell repertoires in COVID-19. Study-wide context: The origin of the acute and convalescent COVID-19 samples was the United States, Italy and Spain. The cDNA or gDNA used as material had been derived from T cells, B-cell-depleted T cells, or PBMCs.

Under the authors' procedure: Estimates of nucleated cell counts were drawn from the amplification of reference gene primers. Sequencing used immunoSEQ multiplex PCR; TCRdb keeps in-frame clones, though not all of them. V and J calls and clone size are copied from that table; D and trimming were computed from the DNA. The sample carries around 110,000 clones, under 90% recorded once. Per the germline V gene, CDR1 is SEHNR and CDR2 is FQNEAQ (reference sequence). This CDR3 has 16 amino acids. J lost 9 bases, V lost 4 bases, and 7 bases had no gene match. This rearrangement joins TRBV7-9 to TRBJ1-6; 12 positions agree with TRBD1. The receptor comes from a woman aged 60-75 years with acute or convalescent COVID-19. The material sequenced was peripheral blood. CDR3 sequence reads: CASSWGQGAGISPLHF. CDR3 sequence (DNA): TGTGCCAGCAGCTGGGGACAGGGGGCAGGTATTTCACCCCTCCACTTT.